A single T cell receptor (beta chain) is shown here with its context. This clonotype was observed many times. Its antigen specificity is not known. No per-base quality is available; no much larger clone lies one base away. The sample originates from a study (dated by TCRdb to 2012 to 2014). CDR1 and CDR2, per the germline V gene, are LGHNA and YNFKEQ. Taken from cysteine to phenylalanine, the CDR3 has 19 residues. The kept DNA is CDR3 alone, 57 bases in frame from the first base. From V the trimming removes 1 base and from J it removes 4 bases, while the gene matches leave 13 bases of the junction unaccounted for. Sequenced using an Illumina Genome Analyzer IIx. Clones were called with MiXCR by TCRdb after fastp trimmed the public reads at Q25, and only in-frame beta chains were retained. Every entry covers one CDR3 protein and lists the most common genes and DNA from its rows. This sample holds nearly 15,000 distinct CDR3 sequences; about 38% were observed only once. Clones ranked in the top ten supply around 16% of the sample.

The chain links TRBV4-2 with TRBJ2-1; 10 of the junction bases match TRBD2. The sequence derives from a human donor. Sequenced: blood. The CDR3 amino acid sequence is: CASSQGASGREAGYNEQFF. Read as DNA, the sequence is TGTGCCAGCAGCCAAGGGGCTAGCGGGAGAGAAGCGGGTTACAATGAGCAGTTCTTC.